These T cell receptor beta chains were read from a single sample in a study of T cells in Graves' hyperthyroidism and ophthalmopathy. One entry per CDR3 protein, called by TCRdb with MiXCR from the multiplex PCR reads. The data contain 250,000 to 400,000 distinct CDR3 sequences, about 13% of them singletons. Sequenced material: blood. The receptor source for this set is a woman between 40 and 50 years old with Graves' ophthalmopathy. Each CDR3 is given with its conserved first and last residue. The D gene is left open where the match is weak. Clone size is not always given. Where it is, it says once, few, many or a class for expanded clones.

j_call | clone_size | v_call | d_call | cdr3_nt | cdr3_aa
TRBJ2-2 | many | TRBV2 | - | TGTGCCAGCAAGCGGATCGCGACGAACACCGGGGAGCTGTTTTTT | CASKRIATNTGELFF
TRBJ2-3 | many | TRBV11-3 | TRBD1 | TGTGCCAGCAGCTCGCGACAGGGTTCGGGCACAGATACGCAGTATTTT | CASSSRQGSGTDTQYF
TRBJ2-4 | many | TRBV6-1 | TRBD1 | TGTGCCAGCAGGATACAGGGGACCAAAAACATTCAGTACTTC | CASRIQGTKNIQYF
TRBJ2-5 | many | TRBV5-6 | - | TGTGCCAGCAGCCGGTTGAACGGCGGGACCCAGTACTTC | CASSRLNGGTQYF
TRBJ1-1 | few | TRBV19 | - | TGTGCCAGTAGTGGAGGTGACACTCTGAACACTGAAGCTTTCTTT | CASSGGDTLNTEAFF
TRBJ2-3 | - | TRBV10-2 | TRBD2 | TGCGCCAGCAGTGAGCCCACCCCTACTAGCGGGAGAGGTACGCAGTATTTT | CASSEPTPTSGRGTQYF
TRBJ1-1 | many | TRBV12-3/TRBV12-4 | - | TGTGCCAGCAGTTTAGATTACAGGAACACTGAAGCTTTCTTT | CASSLDYRNTEAFF
TRBJ1-1 | many | TRBV6-2/TRBV6-3 | - | TGTGCCAGCAGTTACCCCGGTAGTGTGGGATTAAACACTGAAGCTTTCTTT | CASSYPGSVGLNTEAFF
TRBJ1-5 | many | TRBV11-2 | - | TGTGCCAGCAGCTTCTCGGGCGATAGCAATCAGCCCCAGCATTTT | CASSFSGDSNQPQHF
TRBJ2-5 | many | TRBV5-1 | - | TGCGCCAGCAGCTTGGATCCACCAGGGGTCCCCCAAGAGACCCAGTACTTC | CASSLDPPGVPQETQYF
TRBJ1-4 | many | TRBV6-5 | TRBD1 | TGTGCCAGCAGTTACGGACAGGGGGGTCGGGAAAAACTGTTTTTT | CASSYGQGGREKLFF
TRBJ2-7 | - | TRBV5-1 | TRBD2 | TGCGCCAGCAGCCCTGGCGGGGGGGAGCAGTACTTC | CASSPGGGEQYF
TRBJ2-6 | few | TRBV6-5 | - | TGTGCCAGCAGTTACGGCAGGGTGATCGGTGGGGCCAACGTCCTGACTTTC | CASSYGRVIGGANVLTF
TRBJ2-1 | - | TRBV19 | TRBD2 | TGTGCCAGTAGTAGGAAACTAGCGGGAGGGCCCGATGAGCAGTTCTTC | CASSRKLAGGPDEQFF
TRBJ2-3 | - | TRBV7-2 | TRBD2 | TGTGCCAGCAGCGGAATGAAGACTAGCGGGAGAGATACGCAGTATTTT | CASSGMKTSGRDTQYF